This T cell receptor (beta chain) was sequenced during a study of blood T cell repertoires in COVID-19. Study at large: The United States, Italy and Spain supplied acute and convalescent COVID-19 samples. PBMCs, B-cell-depleted T cells, or T cells provided the cDNA or gDNA that made up the material.

The CDR3 length is 14 residues. V lost 0 bases and J lost 7, with 13 bases in between. From germline, CDR1 is SEHNR and CDR2 FQNEAQ (reference sequence). Methods used by the authors: Amplifying reference gene primers gave estimates of nucleated cell counts. The method was immunoSEQ multiplex PCR; TCRdb's version includes in-frame clones alone and lacks a portion of them. That table furnishes V, J and clone size, whereas the DNA furnished D and trimming. The table lists around 45,000 clones, about 87% of them singletons. The specimen sequenced was peripheral blood. The J gene is TRBJ2-7, the V gene TRBV7-9; D is possibly TRBD2 (6 bases). The receptor's source is an elderly man with acute or convalescent COVID-19. The CDR3 DNA reads as TGTGCCAGCAGCTTAGCCGGGACTCTGGGGGAGCAGTACTTC. This encodes CASSLAGTLGEQYF.